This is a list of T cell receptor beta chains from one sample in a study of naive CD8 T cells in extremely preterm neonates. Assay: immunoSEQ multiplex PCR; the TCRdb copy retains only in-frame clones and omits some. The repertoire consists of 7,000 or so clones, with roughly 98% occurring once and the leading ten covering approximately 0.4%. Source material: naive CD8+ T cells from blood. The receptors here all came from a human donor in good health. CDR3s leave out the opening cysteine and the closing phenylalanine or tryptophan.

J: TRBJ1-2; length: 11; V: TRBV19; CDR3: ASSTGVAYGYT
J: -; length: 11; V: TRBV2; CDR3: ASSRAGTYEQY
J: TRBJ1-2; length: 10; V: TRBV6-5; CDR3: ASSLAGDGYT
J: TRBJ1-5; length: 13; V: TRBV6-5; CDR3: ASSQDRGSGQPQH
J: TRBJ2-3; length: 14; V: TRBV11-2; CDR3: ASSLGPARSTDTQY
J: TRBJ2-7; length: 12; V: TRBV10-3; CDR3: ATGTSGGGGEQY
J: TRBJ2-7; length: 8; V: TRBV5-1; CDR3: ATRGLEQY
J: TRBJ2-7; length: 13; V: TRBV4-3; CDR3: ASSQDFTGSYEQY
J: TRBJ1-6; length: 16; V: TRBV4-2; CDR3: ASSQGTALLFYNSPLH
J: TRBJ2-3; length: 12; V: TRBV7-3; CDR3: ASSSDYLTDTQY
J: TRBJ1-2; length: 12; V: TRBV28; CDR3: ASSLTGTDYGYT
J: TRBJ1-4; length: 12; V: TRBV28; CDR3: ASSFGAQAEKLF
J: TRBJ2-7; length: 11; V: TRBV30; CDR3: AWSVQGGSEQY
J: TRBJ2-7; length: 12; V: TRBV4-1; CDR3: ASSPTGGTYEQY
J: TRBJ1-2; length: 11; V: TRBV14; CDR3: ASSQYKGHGYT
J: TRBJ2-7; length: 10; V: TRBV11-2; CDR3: ASSLNFPEQY
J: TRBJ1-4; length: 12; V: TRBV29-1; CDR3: SVEDPEGGGGLF
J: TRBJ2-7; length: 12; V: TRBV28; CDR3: ASSVSTGFYEQY
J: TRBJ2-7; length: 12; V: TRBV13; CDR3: ASSSETGLDEQY
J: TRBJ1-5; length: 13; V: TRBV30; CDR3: AWSVSPSLNQPQH
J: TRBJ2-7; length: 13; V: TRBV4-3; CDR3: ASSQDPGQDYEQY
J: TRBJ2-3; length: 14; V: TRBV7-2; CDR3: ASSLRGTEYTDTQY
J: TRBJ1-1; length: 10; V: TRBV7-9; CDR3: ASSLGRVEAF
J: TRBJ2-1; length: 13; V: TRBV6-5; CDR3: ASSLTESSYNEQF
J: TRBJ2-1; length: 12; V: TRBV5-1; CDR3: ASSWGTGGNEQF
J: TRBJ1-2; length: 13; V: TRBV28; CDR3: ASRLAPGQLYGYT
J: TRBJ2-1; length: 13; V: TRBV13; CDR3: ASIDGTGDYNEQF
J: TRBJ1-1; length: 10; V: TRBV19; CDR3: ASSLGRTEAF
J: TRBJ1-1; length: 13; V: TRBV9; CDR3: ASSVDRGFGTEAF
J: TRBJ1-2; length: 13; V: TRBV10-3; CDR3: AIMPGGLEGYGYT
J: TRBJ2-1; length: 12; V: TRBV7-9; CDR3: ASRGEQTYNEQF
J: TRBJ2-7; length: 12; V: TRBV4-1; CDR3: ASSQGLQIYEQY
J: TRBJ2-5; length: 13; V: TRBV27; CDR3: ASSPWTGGQETQY
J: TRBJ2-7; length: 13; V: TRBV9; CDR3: ASSVGGGDHYEQY
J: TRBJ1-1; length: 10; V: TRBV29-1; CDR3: SDTTGSSVAF
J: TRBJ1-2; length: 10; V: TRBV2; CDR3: ASAGGGEGYT
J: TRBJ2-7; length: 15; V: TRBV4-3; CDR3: ASSRGTSGGVAYEQY
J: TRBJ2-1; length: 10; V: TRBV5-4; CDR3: ASSSGTVEQF
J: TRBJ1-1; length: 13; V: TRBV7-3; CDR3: ASSVSHTEKTEAF
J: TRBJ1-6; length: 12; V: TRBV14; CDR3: ASSQSRGGSPLH
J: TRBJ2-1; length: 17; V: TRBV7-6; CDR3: ASSFPMGPSGLSYNEQF
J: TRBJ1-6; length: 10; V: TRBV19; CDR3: ASSTDSNPLH
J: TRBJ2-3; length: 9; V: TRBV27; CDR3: ASSFGDTQY
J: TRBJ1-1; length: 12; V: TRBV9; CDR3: ASSVEPGRPEAF
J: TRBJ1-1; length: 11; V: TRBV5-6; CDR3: ASSLGTGTEAF
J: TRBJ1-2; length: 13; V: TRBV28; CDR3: ASSWGTGSNYGYT
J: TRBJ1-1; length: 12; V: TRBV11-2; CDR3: ASRLTGPGTEAF
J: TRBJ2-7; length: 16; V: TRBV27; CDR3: ASSPDGTGEVGPYEQY
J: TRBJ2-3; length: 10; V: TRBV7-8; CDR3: AVRDSLNTQY
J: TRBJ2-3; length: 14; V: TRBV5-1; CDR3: ASSLPAGQGTDTQY
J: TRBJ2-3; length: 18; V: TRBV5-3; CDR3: ARSLLSSGGAFHPPDTQY
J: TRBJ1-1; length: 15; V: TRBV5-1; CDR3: ASSLRSSGTGGTEAF
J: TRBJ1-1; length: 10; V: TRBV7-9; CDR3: ASSPAAGEAF